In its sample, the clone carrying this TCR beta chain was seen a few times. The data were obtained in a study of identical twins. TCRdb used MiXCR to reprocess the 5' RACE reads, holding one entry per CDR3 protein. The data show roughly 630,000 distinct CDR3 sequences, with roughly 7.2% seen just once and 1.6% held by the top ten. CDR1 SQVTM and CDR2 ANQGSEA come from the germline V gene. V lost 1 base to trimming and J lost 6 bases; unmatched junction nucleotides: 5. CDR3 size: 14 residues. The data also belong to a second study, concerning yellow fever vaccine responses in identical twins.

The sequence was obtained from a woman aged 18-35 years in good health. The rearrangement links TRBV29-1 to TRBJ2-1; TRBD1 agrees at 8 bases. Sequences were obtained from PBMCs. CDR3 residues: CSVEAPGQVNEQFF. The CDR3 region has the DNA TGCAGCGTTGAAGCCCCGGGACAGGTCAATGAGCAGTTCTTC.